Below, 20 T cell receptor beta chains from the same sample are listed, as sequenced in a study of blood T cell repertoires in COVID-19. Sequencing used immunoSEQ multiplex PCR; TCRdb keeps in-frame clones, though not all of them. The table includes under 80,000 clones, 70% to 90% detected once. Sequences were obtained from peripheral blood. Receptors originate from a human donor in a cohort sampled during active COVID-19.

The chain is built from TRBV28 and TRBJ2-2, with 10 nucleotides matching TRBD2. The germline CDR1 and CDR2 sequences are MDHEN and SYDVKM. The CDR3 consists of 15 residues. Germline trimming cut 5 bases from V and 7 bases from J; bases unmatched to any gene: 7. The CDR3 coding sequence is TGTGCCAGCAGTCTACAGACTAGCGGGTTCGGGGAGCTGTTTTTT. It translates to CASSLQTSGFGELFF.

The chain joins TRBV13 to TRBJ2-7; TRBD2 agrees at 13 bases. Germline CDR1 is PRHDT and CDR2 is FYEKMQ (reference sequence). J was trimmed by 2 bases and V by 5 bases; bases with no gene match: 3. This CDR3 is 15 amino acids long. CDR3 sequence: CASSQGTSGTYEQYF. The CDR3 DNA reads as TGTGCCAGCAGCCAGGGGACTAGCGGGACCTACGAGCAGTACTTC.

The chain recombines TRBV5-3 with TRBJ1-5, with D uncertain. TRBV5-3 is annotated as an ORF whose role is uncertain. Trimming pared 4 bases from V and 6 bases from J, leaving 14 bases between. The CDR3 spans 14 residues. Here the CDR3 reads CARSRNSTRQPQHF. CDR3 coding DNA: TGTGCCAGAAGCAGAAACAGCACCCGTCAGCCCCAGCATTTT.

This clone was picked up a small number of times. The rearrangement joins TRBV30 to TRBJ1-1, with TRBD1 matching 7 bases. In germline, CDR1 is GTSNPN, CDR2 SVGIG (reference sequence). The trim removed 4 bases at V and 5 bases at J, leaving 13 bases unmatched. The CDR3 extends over 15 amino acids. The CDR3 is CAWTSQYRGETEAFF. In DNA form, the CDR3 reads TGTGCCTGGACCAGTCAGTACAGGGGCGAGACTGAAGCTTTCTTT.

The V and J genes are TRBV6-5 and TRBJ2-1; D is possibly TRBD2 (5 bases). V lost 6 bases and J lost 8, with 8 bases in between. The germline gives CDR1 MNHEY, CDR2 SVGAGI. The CDR3 has 11 amino acids. The CDR3 reads CASRDSDEQFF. CDR3 in DNA: TGTGCCAGCAGAGATAGCGATGAGCAGTTCTTC.

The CDR3 protein is CASSLGGSRAEAFF. The CDR3 nucleotides read TGTGCCAGCAGCTTAGGAGGGTCTCGGGCTGAAGCTTTCTTT. The chain employs TRBV7-2 and TRBJ1-1; D remains unclear. V lost 1 base and J lost 6, with 12 bases in between. CDR3 length: 14 amino acids. Per the germline V gene, CDR1 is SGHTA and CDR2 is FQGNSA.

The rearrangement links TRBV7-9 to TRBJ2-3, with TRBD2 matching 9 bases. The CDR3 spans 16 residues. Germline loops: CDR1 SEHNR, CDR2 FQNEAQ (reference sequence). Germline trimming cut 0 bases from V and 7 bases from J; bases unmatched to any gene: 8. The CDR3 protein is CASSLAEAGGGNTQYF. CDR3 in DNA: TGTGCCAGCAGCTTAGCCGAAGCGGGAGGCGGGAATACGCAGTATTTT.

The rearrangement links TRBV6-5 to TRBJ2-1, with a tentative D call TRBD2 (5 bases). The V gene lost 7 bases and the J gene lost 6 bases, with 16 bases spanning the gap. The V gene's germline CDR1 is MNHEY and CDR2 SVGAGI. The length of the CDR3 is 14 residues. This CDR3 is CASNPDGLANEQFF. In DNA, the CDR3 is TGTGCCAGCAATCCTGACGGGCTAGCCAATGAGCAGTTCTTC.

This sequence joins TRBV27 and TRBJ2-3; TRBD2 aligns across 12 bases. Trimming removed 6 bases from V and 3 bases from J; junction bases left unmatched: 1. The germline V gene has CDR1 MNHEY and CDR2 SMNVEV (reference sequence). This CDR3 has 14 residues. This CDR3 is CASRTSGRTDTQYF. CDR3 DNA sequence: TGTGCCAGCAGGACTAGCGGGAGAACAGATACGCAGTATTTT.

The chain employs TRBV4-1 and TRBJ1-2; weak D call: TRBD1 (6 bases). Germline-derived CDR1 and CDR2 are MGHRA and YSYEKL. The CDR3 extends over 14 amino acids. V lost 5 bases and J lost 2, with 12 bases in between. CDR3 region: CASSWGQINYGYTF. DNA for the CDR3: TGCGCCAGCAGCTGGGGGCAGATCAACTATGGCTACACCTTC.

The chain joins TRBV5-5 to TRBJ2-3; D is possibly TRBD2 (6 bases). Germline values: CDR1 SGHKS, CDR2 YYEKEE (reference sequence). The V end was cut by 0 bases, the J end by 1 base, with 12 bases between. The CDR3 totals 16 residues. The chain's CDR3 is CASSLDPGLGTDTQYF. CDR3 nucleotides: TGTGCCAGCAGCTTGGACCCGGGACTCGGCACAGATACGCAGTATTTT.

The V call is TRBV6-4, the J call TRBJ2-7; D gene uncertain. The V gene's germline CDR1 is MRHNA and CDR2 SNTAGT. The V and J ends lost 6 bases and 3 bases respectively, with 3 bases between them. The CDR3 runs 10 residues. The CDR3 is CASSLYEQYF. The CDR3 DNA reads as TGTGCCAGCAGCCTCTACGAGCAGTACTTC.

The chain uses TRBV28 and TRBJ2-1; D is perhaps TRBD2 (5 bases). The germline V gene has CDR1 MDHEN and CDR2 SYDVKM. Trimming left V 3 bases short and J 2 bases short, with 14 bases between. The CDR3 consists of 16 residues. CDR3 loop: CASSLNGLPPYNEQFF. The DNA for the CDR3 is TGTGCCAGCAGTTTGAACGGACTCCCTCCCTACAATGAGCAGTTCTTC.

In regard to this clone: Other DNA sequences of this sample code for an identical CDR3. This chain joins TRBV27 and TRBJ2-3, with D maybe TRBD2 (5 bases). Between the trimmed V and J ends, which lost 2 bases and 0 bases, there was a span of 9 bases. Germline V lookup: CDR1 MNHEY, CDR2 SMNVEV (reference sequence). The CDR3 consists of 15 residues. CDR3 sequence reads: CASSLLRGSTDTQYF. DNA for the CDR3: TGTGCCAGCAGTTTACTCCGGGGAAGCACAGATACGCAGTATTTT.

The gene calls are TRBV11-3 and TRBJ1-3; D not certain. V lost 5 bases to trimming and J lost 7 bases, with 9 bases between them. The length of the CDR3 is 12 residues. In germline, CDR1 is SGHNT, CDR2 YENEEA. The CDR3 loop reads CASSTSWNTIYF. DNA for the CDR3: TGTGCCAGCAGCACATCCTGGAACACCATATATTTT.

The rearrangement links TRBV2 to TRBJ2-2; 8 bases line up with TRBD2. There are 15 residues in the CDR3. V dropped 5 bases and J dropped 7; count of bases not matched to a gene: 9. Germline CDR1 SNHLY, CDR2 FYNNEI. The CDR3 region has the DNA TGTGCCAGCAGTCCGACGACGGGGGGGAGCGGGGAGCTGTTTTTT. Its protein product is CASSPTTGGSGELFF.

The J gene is TRBJ2-7, the V gene TRBV5-1; 11 bases align to TRBD1. V dropped 3 bases and J dropped 3; count of bases not matched to a gene: 2. CDR1 and CDR2 (germline): SGHRS, YFSETQ. The CDR3 loop spans 14 amino acids. The CDR3 loop is CASSSGTGGYEQYV. The CDR3 DNA sequence: TGCGCCAGCAGCTCCGGGACAGGGGGCTACGAGCAGTACGTC.

The V and J genes are TRBV20-1 and TRBJ1-5, with 8 bases fitting TRBD1. The germline V gene encodes CDR1 DFQATT and CDR2 SNEGSKA (reference sequence). V shed 6 bases and J 12 bases; nucleotides not matched to a gene: 7. CDR3 length equals 11 residues. Here the CDR3 reads CSAYSGGFQHF. For the CDR3, the DNA is TGCAGTGCCTACTCAGGGGGCTTCCAGCATTTT.

The CDR3 loop is CASSPTRSSETQYF. CDR3 nucleotide sequence: TGTGCCAGCAGCCCCACTAGGTCGTCAGAGACCCAGTACTTC. The V gene is TRBV7-9, the J gene TRBJ2-5, with D possibly TRBD2 on 5 matching bases. V shed 5 bases and J shed 4 bases, with 14 bases lying between them. The CDR3 extends over 14 amino acids. CDR1 is SEHNR and CDR2 is FQNEAQ in the germline V gene (reference sequence).

V gene TRBV12-3 or TRBV12-4 combines with J gene TRBJ1-1, with TRBD1 matching 9 bases. The CDR3 contains 13 residues. With V trimmed by 6 bases and J by 3 bases, 2 bases remained unmatched. This CDR3 is CASSRQGDTEAFF. As DNA, the CDR3 is TGTGCCAGCAGCCGACAGGGGGACACTGAAGCTTTCTTT.